This T cell receptor beta chain was obtained from a study of beta chain features in type 1 diabetes. Study outcomes and limitations: There was a moderate but significant shortening of TCRB CDR3s in all four CD4+ subsets of Type 1 diabetes patients.

The CDR3 is made up of 13 amino acids. V was pared by 4 bases and J by 6 bases, with 2 bases of the junction left unmatched. The germline V gene encodes CDR1 SGHRS and CDR2 YFSETQ. Every isolated RNA sample was fully reverse transcribed, so sequencing captured expressed TCRB transcripts. Profiled with immunoSEQ multiplex PCR; TCRdb holds only in-frame clones, not every one. This table has a few hundred thousand clones, about a tenth appearing once. This clone was detected only a few times. Its target is not known. The sequenced sample consisted of naive CD4+ T cells from blood. This TCR derives from a man aged 25-40 years with type 1 diabetes. The chain couples TRBV5-1 to TRBJ2-3; 10 bases fit TRBD1. The DNA for the CDR3 is TGCGCCAGCAGCCTGGGACAGGGGGATACGCAGTATTTT. Its protein is CASSLGQGDTQYF.